These 20 T cell receptor beta chains came from one sample sequenced in a study of low-dose radiotherapy and immunotherapy resistance in tumors. First-strand cDNA used TRAV- and TRBV-specific primers, covering alpha and beta chains. It was with a constant-region primer and a V-primer adapter that TCRs were amplified over 20 PCR cycles. A single record per CDR3 protein comes from TCRdb applying MiXCR to the reads. The sample carries tens of thousands of distinct CDR3 sequences, 8% to 10% recorded once. Time point denoted: before trial treatment. The starting material was PBMCs, obtained before treatment. The receptors come from a male donor with prostate cancer.

This clonotype was seen many times. The rearrangement links TRBV13 to TRBJ1-5; D may be TRBD1 (6 bases). CDR3 length equals 14 residues. V was cut by 8 bases and J by 2 bases, with 13 bases left in between. CDR1 is PRHDT and CDR2 is FYEKMQ in the germline V gene (reference sequence). CDR3 sequence reads: CASGGGVGNQPQHF. The DNA of the CDR3 is TGTGCCAGCGGAGGGGGGGTCGGCAATCAGCCCCAGCATTTT.

This clonotype has ten or more counts. The V call is TRBV5-1, the J call TRBJ2-5, with a possible D match to TRBD1 (6 bases). V was shortened by 0 bases and J by 4 bases, with 13 bases between the two germline ends. This CDR3 spans 15 amino acids. Germline values: CDR1 SGHRS, CDR2 YFSETQ. The CDR3, as DNA: TGCGCCAGCAGCTTGGGGCAGGGCAGGGGAGAGACCCAGTACTTC. Translating gives CASSLGQGRGETQYF.

This clonotype has a count of ten or more. The rearrangement links TRBV5-5 to TRBJ2-4, with D perhaps TRBD1 or TRBD2 (5 bases each). Germline CDR1 reads SGHKS; CDR2 reads YYEKEE (reference sequence). The CDR3 is made up of 18 amino acids. Trimming pared 5 bases from V and 3 bases from J, leaving 24 bases between. This chain's CDR3 is CASSPSGTVIFDKNIQYF. DNA for the CDR3: TGTGCCAGCAGTCCGTCCGGGACGGTGATATTTGACAAAAACATTCAGTACTTC.

This clonotype was detected ten times or more. This rearrangement joins TRBV18 to TRBJ1-5, with D uncertain. The CDR3 sequence is 14 residues long. Germline CDR1 reads KGHSH; CDR2 reads LQKENI. Trimming shortened V by 2 bases and J by 7 bases, and 12 bases separated the two germline ends. DNA for the CDR3: TGTGCCAGCTCACCAGGAACAGTTAGCCAGCCCCAGCATTTT. Encoded protein: CASSPGTVSQPQHF.

The sample holds many counts of this clonotype. The chain links TRBV28 to TRBJ1-5; D uncertain. CDR3 length: 12 amino acids. Between the trimmed V and J ends, which lost 7 bases and 2 bases, there was a span of 6 bases. Germline V gene data show CDR1 as MDHEN and CDR2 as SYDVKM. The CDR3 sequence is CASITGNQPQHF. In nucleotides, the CDR3 is TGTGCCAGCATCACGGGCAATCAGCCCCAGCATTTT.

Of note for this clonotype: No DNA is shown, since the ends of the CDR3 on it are uncertain; the CDR3 is the one TCRdb lists. CDR3 residues: CASSQTSVYFCAISDGGSEQYF. The rearrangement uses TRBV18 and TRBJ2-7; whether TRBD1, the table's D call, matches the DNA was not checked. Germline loops: CDR1 KGHSH, CDR2 LQKENI. The CDR3 is 22 amino acids long, termini counted.

The sample holds many counts of this clonotype. The chain links TRBV7-8 to TRBJ2-7; 9 bases match TRBD1. Germline trimming cut 2 bases from V and 6 bases from J; bases unmatched to any gene: 8. The germline V gene has CDR1 SGHVS and CDR2 FQNEAQ. This CDR3 is built from 15 residues. CDR3 in amino acids: CASSLMRTGVGEQYF. The CDR3 nucleotides read TGTGCCAGCAGCTTAATGCGGACAGGGGTCGGCGAGCAGTACTTC.

In its sample, this clonotype was seen many times. As DNA, the CDR3 is TGTGCCAGCAAATGGACTAGCGGGAACACCGGGGAGCTGTTTTTT. Amino acid sequence: CASKWTSGNTGELFF. The chain combines TRBV2 with TRBJ2-2; 10 bases fit TRBD2. CDR3 length: 15 amino acids. With V trimmed by 7 bases and J by 1 base, 3 bases remained unmatched. Germline-derived CDR1 and CDR2 are SNHLY and FYNNEI.

This clonotype came up many times. The V gene is TRBV30, the J gene TRBJ2-6; 10 bases match TRBD2. J gave up 2 bases and V 7 bases, and 11 bases lay outside the gene matches. There are 17 residues in the CDR3. Germline V gene data show CDR1 as GTSNPN and CDR2 as SVGIG (reference sequence). In nucleotides, the CDR3 is TGTGCCTCCATTGGGGCTAGCGGGAGAACTGGGGCCAACGTCCTGACTTTC. It codes for CASIGASGRTGANVLTF.

A note on this clonotype: Being one base from a much bigger clone, this may be a read error. The V gene is TRBV7-9, the J gene TRBJ2-1, with D perhaps matching TRBD1 (6 bases). The CDR3 spans 13 residues. CDR1 is SEHNR, CDR2 FQNEAQ, per germline (reference sequence). The V and J ends lost 4 bases and 10 bases respectively, with 14 bases between them. The CDR3 reads CASSSNLQGEQFF. Here the CDR3 DNA reads TGTGCCAGCAGCTCAAACCTCCAGGGGGAGCAGTTCTTC.

Ten or more counts support this clonotype. The rearrangement uses TRBV20-1 and TRBJ1-1; unclear D gene. The germline V and J ends were trimmed by 1 base and 7 bases, with 10 bases remaining between them. Germline CDR1 DFQATT, CDR2 SNEGSKA (reference sequence). The CDR3 spans 12 residues. Written as DNA, the CDR3 is TGCAGTGCTAGAGGGGAATCCTATGAAGCTTTCTTT. Protein product: CSARGESYEAFF.

This clonotype was detected many times. J is TRBJ2-7 and V is TRBV6-5; D not certain. This CDR3 has 14 residues. Germline V gene sequence: CDR1 MNHEY, CDR2 SVGAGI. Trimming cost V 5 bases and J 0 bases, with 11 bases left between them. The CDR3 DNA reads TGTGCCAGCAGTCGGTACTGGAACTCCTACGAGCAGTACTTC. This translates into CASSRYWNSYEQYF.

This clonotype was seen at least ten times. The CDR3 region is CASSQESRETQYF. The CDR3 coding sequence is TGTGCCAGCAGCCAAGAAAGTAGAGAGACCCAGTACTTC. V usage is TRBV4-2 and J usage is TRBJ2-5; no clear D. This CDR3 is 13 amino acids long. V gave up 0 bases and J gave up 4 bases, with 6 bases separating them. Germline V CDR1 and CDR2: LGHNA, YNFKEQ.

In regard to this clonotype: A much larger clonotype is one base distant, so this may be a read error. CDR3 residues: CATEGPSGELFF. In DNA form, the CDR3 reads TGTGCCACCGAGGGCCCCAGCGGGGAGCTGTTTTTT. This chain links TRBV6-2 or TRBV6-3 with TRBJ2-2, with D possibly being TRBD2 (5 bases). V gave up 10 bases and J gave up 7 bases, with 13 bases separating them. The CDR3 runs 12 residues. Germline V gene lookup returns CDR1 MNHEY and CDR2 SVGEGT.

This clonotype was recorded only once. This likely reflects a read error, since a far larger clone is one base away. J is TRBJ2-5 and V is TRBV6-1; 12 nucleotides agree with TRBD2. The CDR3 is 15 residues long. Germline V CDR1 and CDR2: MNHNS, SASEGT. V shed 5 bases, J shed 11 bases, and the junction held 12 bases outside the gene matches. The CDR3 loop reads CASSRTSGDYNEQYF. In DNA form, the CDR3 reads TGTGCCAGCAGTCGGACTAGCGGGGACTACAATGAGCAGTACTTC.

This clonotype was detected ten times or more. One junction end does not reproduce the germline sequence, and a read error may be involved. This chain connects TRBV4-1 to TRBJ1-5; tentative D call: TRBD1 (5 bases). The germline CDR1 and CDR2 sequences are MGHRA and YSYEKL. The CDR3 runs 16 residues. CDR3 coding DNA: TGTGCCAGCAGCGGACTCGGACAAGCCGTCGGTCAGCCCCAGCATTTT. It encodes CASSGLGQAVGQPQHF.

This clonotype was found many times. The CDR3 protein is CASSLYGTYNEQFF. As DNA, the CDR3 is TGTGCCAGCAGCTTATACGGGACCTACAATGAGCAGTTCTTC. The chain recombines TRBV7-2 with TRBJ2-1; weak D call: TRBD2 (5 bases). This CDR3 has 14 amino acids. Germline CDR1 is SGHTA and CDR2 is FQGNSA. Trimming cost V 2 bases and J 2 bases, with 7 bases left between them.

This clonotype was observed many times. The chain combines TRBV7-2 with TRBJ2-2; tentative D call: TRBD1 (6 bases). CDR3 size: 14 residues. Trimming took 0 bases from V and 7 from J, leaving 9 bases between them. Germline loops: CDR1 SGHTA, CDR2 FQGNSA. CDR3 loop: CASSLARGHGELFF. In DNA form, the CDR3 reads TGTGCCAGCAGCTTAGCGAGGGGACACGGGGAGCTGTTTTTT.

At least ten counts were recorded for this clonotype. The J gene is TRBJ2-1, the V gene TRBV7-9; the D is unclear. V was shortened by 5 bases and J by 8 bases, with 7 bases between the two germline ends. Per germline, CDR1 SEHNR and CDR2 FQNEAQ (reference sequence). The CDR3 runs to 11 residues. CDR3 bases: TGTGCCAGCAGCGATGTAGATGAGCAGTTCTTC. Residues: CASSDVDEQFF.

This clonotype was observed many times. The chain links TRBV18 to TRBJ1-5; 10 bases match TRBD1. Trimming removed 4 bases from V and 5 bases from J; junction bases left unmatched: 5. This CDR3 spans 15 amino acids. CDR1 KGHSH and CDR2 LQKENI come from the germline V gene. CDR3 in DNA: TGTGCCAGCTCACGAGACAGGGGGCACGATCAGCCCCAGCATTTT. It is translated as CASSRDRGHDQPQHF.